The sequence of this T cell receptor beta chain was determined in a study of shared clonotypes between healthy human individuals. The study, taken as a whole, reports: Naive CD4 clonotypes overlapped across several donors at approximately 4.5%.

With respect to this clone: Antigen unknown.

CDR1 MDHEN and CDR2 SYDVKM come from the germline V gene. The V gene end was trimmed by 3 bases and the J gene end by 3 bases; junction bases not matched to a gene: 8. The CDR3 is 16 residues long. Original handling: ImmunoSEQ output lacked quality scores and full-length reads, limiting matched filtering. Method: immunoSEQ multiplex PCR; TCRdb's copy keeps in-frame clones and lacks some. V, J and clone size reflect that table, while D and trimming were determined from the DNA. The sample lists around 1.5 million clones, 95% to 99% seen once, with about 0.42% in the top ten. Sequencing used naive CD4+ T cells sorted from blood. Subset here: CD45RA+ positively selected. This sequence originates from a man in his thirties or forties in good health. This chain links TRBV28 with TRBJ1-2; TRBD1 agrees at 9 bases. The CDR3 is CASSFTTGGRYYGYTF. The CDR3 DNA is TGTGCCAGCAGTTTCACCACAGGGGGCCGATACTATGGCTACACCTTC.